One sample yielded the 24 T cell receptor beta chains listed below, sequenced in a study of blood T cell repertoires in COVID-19. This table comes from immunoSEQ multiplex PCR, and its TCRdb copy is limited to in-frame clones, with some not included. The sample contains around 400,000 clones, 70% to 90% of which appear only once. Sequences were obtained from peripheral blood. These receptors came from a woman aged 55-69 years with COVID-19, enrolled during active disease.

This clone was counted once. CDR3 loop: CASSGTSGGLNTGELFF. CDR3 nucleotides: TGTGCCAGCAGCGGGACTAGCGGGGGCCTGAACACCGGGGAGCTGTTTTTT. The genes are TRBV11-3 and TRBJ2-2; TRBD2 aligns across 14 bases. Trimming at V came to 5 bases and at J to 1 base, leaving 3 bases not matched to a gene. The CDR3 loop spans 17 amino acids. Germline loops: CDR1 SGHNT, CDR2 YENEEA.

This clone appeared a few times. The gene calls are TRBV6-1 and TRBJ1-1, with TRBD1 identical over 7 bases. V was pared by 2 bases and J by 6 bases, with 6 bases of the junction left unmatched. The length of the CDR3 is 14 residues. Germline V gene data show CDR1 as MNHNS and CDR2 as SASEGT. CDR3 residues: CASSETGAFSEAFF. CDR3 coding DNA: TGTGCCAGCAGTGAAACAGGGGCTTTCTCTGAAGCTTTCTTT.

This chain uses TRBV12-3 or TRBV12-4 with TRBJ1-6, with a possible D match to TRBD1 (6 bases). This CDR3 has 13 amino acids. V lost 8 bases and J lost 8, with 13 bases in between. CDR3 region: CASRQGQDSPLHF. In DNA form, the CDR3 reads TGTGCCAGCCGTCAGGGGCAGGATTCACCCCTCCACTTT.

The chain uses TRBV3-1 (or the pseudogene TRBV3-2) and TRBJ2-2, with TRBD2 identical over 7 bases. Germline lookup yields CDR1 LGHDT and CDR2 YNNKEL (reference sequence). J lost 5 bases, V lost 2 bases, and 14 bases had no gene match. The CDR3 is made up of 18 amino acids. The CDR3 DNA reads TGTGCCAGCAGCCAACGTCTGGGCGGGGGATCAGAGACCGGGGAGCTGTTTTTT. It encodes CASSQRLGGGSETGELFF.

This chain links TRBV19 with TRBJ2-3; D is perhaps TRBD1 (6 bases). CDR1 and CDR2 from the germline V gene are LNHDA and SQIVND (reference sequence). CDR3 length: 19 residues. V shed 7 bases and J shed 6 bases, with 32 bases lying between them. CDR3 protein: CASIASSRGIVRPPDTQYF. DNA for the CDR3: TGTGCCAGTATTGCGTCGTCCAGGGGAATTGTCAGACCGCCGGATACGCAGTATTTT.

The gene calls are TRBV6-5 and TRBJ1-6; 7 nucleotides line up with TRBD1. There are 13 residues in the CDR3. Looked up from germline, CDR1 is MNHEY and CDR2 is SVGAGI. Trimming took 5 bases from V and 7 from J; bases not matched to a gene: 2. CDR3 sequence: CASSRQGNSPLHF. CDR3 DNA: TGTGCCAGCAGTAGACAGGGCAATTCACCCCTCCACTTT.

The chain couples TRBV24-1 to TRBJ1-2; 7 bases are a match to TRBD1. CDR3 length: 14 amino acids. CDR1 is KGHDR and CDR2 is SFDVKD in the germline V gene. With 6 bases clipped from V and 3 bases from J, the junction kept 6 bases outside the gene matches. CDR3 in DNA: TGTGCCACCAGTACAGGGGCCCGTGACTATGGCTACACCTTC. It yields the protein CATSTGARDYGYTF.

The chain joins TRBV7-3 to TRBJ1-1; maybe TRBD1 (6 bases). Germline values: CDR1 SGHTA, CDR2 FQGTGA. Trimming stripped 1 base from V and 5 bases from J, with 14 bases between. This CDR3 has 15 amino acids. CDR3 coding DNA: TGTGCCAGCAGCTTAAGGCCAGGGGAGTTAACTGAAGCTTTCTTT. This translates into CASSLRPGELTEAFF.

This rearrangement joins TRBV13 to TRBJ2-3; 11 bases fit TRBD2. Germline V gives CDR1 PRHDT, CDR2 FYEKMQ (reference sequence). J was trimmed by 2 bases and V by 5 bases; bases with no gene match: 3. The CDR3 is made up of 15 amino acids. The CDR3 region has the DNA TGTGCCAGCAGCGGGACTAGCGGAGTCACAGATACGCAGTATTTT. As protein: CASSGTSGVTDTQYF.

The chain has TRBV18 and TRBJ1-1; D unclear. Per the germline V gene, CDR1 is KGHSH and CDR2 is LQKENI. Trimming removed 4 bases at V and 4 bases at J, with 7 bases between. This CDR3 is built from 12 residues. The chain's CDR3 is CASSLSPTEAFF. The CDR3 DNA reads as TGTGCCAGCTCACTCTCCCCCACTGAAGCTTTCTTT.

The chain joins TRBV4-1 to TRBJ1-1; TRBD1 might be the D (6 bases). The CDR3 has 14 residues. Germline V gene sequence: CDR1 MGHRA, CDR2 YSYEKL. Trimming shortened V by 4 bases and J by 3 bases, and 12 bases separated the two germline ends. The CDR3 loop is CASSREGGDTEAFF. The CDR3 DNA is TGCGCCAGCAGCCGAGAAGGGGGAGACACTGAAGCTTTCTTT.

This rearrangement joins TRBV19 to TRBJ1-1, with D perhaps TRBD1 (6 bases). This CDR3 is 13 amino acids long. The germline gives CDR1 LNHDA, CDR2 SQIVND (reference sequence). V was clipped by 6 bases and J by 0 bases, with 8 bases between them. The CDR3 DNA sequence: TGTGCCAGTAGCGGACAGATGAACACTGAAGCTTTCTTT. As protein: CASSGQMNTEAFF.

This rearrangement joins TRBV5-4 to TRBJ1-6, with D perhaps TRBD1 (6 bases). V lost 1 base, J lost 7 bases, and 12 bases lay in between. CDR3 length: 15 amino acids. Germline V gene data show CDR1 as SGHNT and CDR2 as YYREEE (reference sequence). In DNA, the CDR3 is TGTGCCAGCAGCTTGCAGGCAGGGACAAATTCACCCCTCCACTTT. This sequence encodes CASSLQAGTNSPLHF.

The chain is built from TRBV18 and TRBJ2-7; a weak D match, TRBD1 (5 bases). CDR3 length equals 14 residues. V was pared by 5 bases and J by 0 bases, with 11 bases between. The germline CDR1 and CDR2 sequences are KGHSH and LQKENI. Here the CDR3 reads CASSIGHVSYEQYF. Here the CDR3 DNA reads TGTGCCAGCTCAATCGGACACGTCTCCTACGAGCAGTACTTC.

The chain uses TRBV7-2 and TRBJ1-1, with D tentatively TRBD1 (5 bases). The CDR3 has 14 amino acids. V was cut by 5 bases and J by 6 bases, with 16 bases left in between. Germline V gene lookup returns CDR1 SGHTA and CDR2 FQGNSA. This CDR3 reads CASSLVIGGPEAFF. CDR3 DNA sequence: TGTGCCAGCAGCCTAGTTATCGGGGGACCTGAAGCTTTCTTT.

V usage is TRBV5-1 and J usage is TRBJ1-5; D perhaps matches TRBD1 (6 bases). Germline assignment: CDR1 SGHRS and CDR2 YFSETQ. Trimming pared 5 bases from V and 5 bases from J, leaving 14 bases between. The CDR3 is 14 amino acids. The CDR3 region is CASRPSGVDQPQHF. CDR3 bases: TGCGCCAGCAGACCTTCAGGGGTGGATCAGCCCCAGCATTTT.

Only a few counts were recorded for this clone. The V and J genes are TRBV19 and TRBJ1-1, with a weak D call TRBD1 (6 bases). The length of the CDR3 is 15 residues. The V gene's germline CDR1 is LNHDA and CDR2 SQIVND (reference sequence). The V and J ends lost 2 bases and 3 bases respectively, with 13 bases between them. This CDR3 reads CASSILQGSHTEAFF. Written as DNA, the CDR3 is TGTGCCAGTAGTATACTACAGGGATCCCACACTGAAGCTTTCTTT. Based on the CDR3 plus reference TRBV19 and TRBJ1-1, the full variable domain is DGGITQSPKYLFRKEGQNVTLSCEQNLNHDAMYWYRQDPGQGLRLIYYSQIVNDFQKGDIAEGYSVSREKKESFPLTVTSAQKNPTAFYLCASSILQGSHTEAFFGQGTRLTVV.

V is TRBV6-2 or TRBV6-3 and J is TRBJ1-2; D perhaps matches TRBD1 (5 bases). Germline V gene data show CDR1 as MNHEY and CDR2 as SVGEGT. The CDR3 runs 14 residues. V lost 5 bases and J 7 bases, leaving 17 bases between the germline ends. For the CDR3, the DNA is TGTGCCAGCAGTCGTCAGGGTTTTCGGAGTGGCTACACCTTC. It is translated as CASSRQGFRSGYTF.

The chain joins TRBV18 to TRBJ1-3, with TRBD1 as a possible D gene (6 bases). Germline values: CDR1 KGHSH, CDR2 LQKENI. The germline V and J ends were trimmed by 2 bases and 4 bases, with 12 bases remaining between them. The CDR3 loop spans 15 amino acids. CDR3 sequence reads: CASSPFSGTGNTIYF. CDR3 sequence (DNA): TGTGCCAGCTCACCATTTTCTGGGACAGGAAACACCATATATTTT.

The V call is TRBV7-6, the J call TRBJ2-5; 12 nucleotides align to TRBD1. V dropped 5 bases and J dropped 7; count of bases not matched to a gene: 5. Germline loops: CDR1 SGHVS, CDR2 FNYEAQ. This CDR3 region has 14 residues. The CDR3 region is CASSGTGGSVTQYF. The CDR3 DNA reads TGTGCCAGCAGCGGGACAGGGGGCTCCGTGACCCAGTACTTC.

As for this clone: The sample has other DNA sequences that encode this CDR3 too. The rearrangement joins TRBV30 to TRBJ2-3, with a tentative D call TRBD2 (6 bases). With 0 bases removed from V and 0 bases from J, the gap between germline ends came to 7 bases. Germline V lookup: CDR1 GTSNPN, CDR2 SVGIG (reference sequence). This CDR3 comprises 14 residues. This CDR3 is CAWSVGGSTDTQYF. The CDR3 nucleotides are TGTGCCTGGAGTGTCGGGGGAAGCACAGATACGCAGTATTTT.

The V gene is TRBV6-5, the J gene TRBJ1-1, with TRBD1 matching 9 bases. The CDR3 runs 15 residues. Germline V gene sequence: CDR1 MNHEY, CDR2 SVGAGI. The V and J ends lost 4 bases and 1 base, in that order; junction bases with no gene match: 4. The CDR3 DNA is TGTGCCAGCAGTTGGGGGACAGGGCAGAACACTGAAGCTTTCTTT. Residues: CASSWGTGQNTEAFF.

The rearrangement uses TRBV2 and TRBJ2-7, with 10 bases matching TRBD1. Germline lookup yields CDR1 SNHLY and CDR2 FYNNEI. CDR3 size: 15 residues. V lost 7 bases, J lost 3 bases, and 9 bases stayed unmatched. The CDR3 sequence is CASMDWDRGFYEQYF. As DNA, the CDR3 is TGTGCCAGCATGGATTGGGACAGGGGATTCTACGAGCAGTACTTC.

This clone was counted once. This chain uses TRBV15 with TRBJ2-5; weak D call: TRBD1 (5 bases). V lost 0 bases, J lost 5 bases, and 13 bases lay in between. The germline CDR1 and CDR2 sequences are LNHNV and YYDKDF (reference sequence). The CDR3 is 15 amino acids. This CDR3 reads CATSRDGQGHETQYF. The CDR3 nucleotides read TGTGCCACCAGCAGAGATGGGCAGGGTCATGAGACCCAGTACTTC.